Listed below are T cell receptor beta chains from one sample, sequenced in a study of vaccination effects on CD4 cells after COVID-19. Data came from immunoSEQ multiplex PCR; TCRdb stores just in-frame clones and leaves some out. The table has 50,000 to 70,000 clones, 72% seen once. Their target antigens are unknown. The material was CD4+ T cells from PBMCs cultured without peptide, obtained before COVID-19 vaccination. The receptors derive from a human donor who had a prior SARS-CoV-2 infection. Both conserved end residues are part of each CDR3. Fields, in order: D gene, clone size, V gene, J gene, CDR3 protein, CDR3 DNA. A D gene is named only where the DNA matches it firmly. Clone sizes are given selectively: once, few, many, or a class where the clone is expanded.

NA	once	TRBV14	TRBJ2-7	CASSQPVLGDLGQQYF	TGTGCCAGCAGCCAACCGGTTCTTGGGGACTTGGGACAGCAGTACTTC
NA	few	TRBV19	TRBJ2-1	CASSIQGRSSYNEQFF	TGTGCCAGTAGTATACAGGGCCGGAGCTCCTACAATGAGCAGTTCTTC
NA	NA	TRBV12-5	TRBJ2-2	CASGLGSSNTGELFF	TGTGCTAGTGGTTTGGGGAGCAGTAACACCGGGGAGCTGTTTTTT
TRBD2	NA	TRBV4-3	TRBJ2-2	CASSQESGGQATGELFF	TGCGCCAGCAGCCAAGAGTCGGGGGGGCAGGCCACCGGGGAGCTGTTTTTT
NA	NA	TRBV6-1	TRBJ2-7	CASSENLGSYEQYF	TGTGCCAGCAGTGAAAATCTGGGGTCGTACGAGCAGTACTTC
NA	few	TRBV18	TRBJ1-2	CASSPRNGADYGYTF	TGTGCCAGCTCACCACGTAATGGGGCTGACTATGGCTACACCTTC
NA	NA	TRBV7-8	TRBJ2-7	CASSLDMTYYEQYF	TGTGCCAGCAGCTTAGATATGACGTACTACGAGCAGTACTTC
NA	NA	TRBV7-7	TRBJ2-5	CASSFGDQETQYF	TGTGCTAGCAGCTTTGGGGATCAAGAGACCCAGTACTTC
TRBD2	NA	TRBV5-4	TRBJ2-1	CASSSLGGFYNEQFF	TGTGCCAGCAGCTCTTTGGGGGGGTTTTACAATGAGCAGTTCTTC
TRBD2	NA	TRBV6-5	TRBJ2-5	CASSLGLAGSETQYF	TGTGCCAGCAGTTTGGGACTAGCGGGATCAGAGACCCAGTACTTC
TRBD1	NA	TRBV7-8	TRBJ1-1	CASSRGGAWTEAFF	TGTGCCAGCAGTAGAGGGGGCGCGTGGACTGAAGCTTTCTTT
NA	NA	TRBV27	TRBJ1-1	CASSLSPGRDTEAFF	TGTGCCAGCAGTTTATCCCCAGGGAGGGACACTGAAGCTTTCTTT
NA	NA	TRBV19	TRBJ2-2	CASSISGAGAGELFF	TGTGCCAGTAGTATATCCGGGGCGGGCGCCGGGGAGCTGTTTTTT
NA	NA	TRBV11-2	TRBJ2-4	CASSLESNIQYF	TGTGCCAGCAGCTTAGAGTCTAACATTCAGTACTTC
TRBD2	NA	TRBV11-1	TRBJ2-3	CASSSAEGRETQYF	TGTGCCAGCAGCTCGGCGGAGGGGAGGGAGACGCAGTATTTT
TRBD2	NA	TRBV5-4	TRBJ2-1	CASSSGLAQHNEQFF	TGTGCCAGCAGCTCCGGACTAGCGCAACACAATGAGCAGTTCTTC
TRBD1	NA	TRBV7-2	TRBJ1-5	CASSSVTGIEQPQHF	TGTGCCAGCAGCTCAGTGACAGGGATCGAGCAGCCCCAGCATTTT
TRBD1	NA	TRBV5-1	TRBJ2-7	CASSGGDSSYEQYF	TGCGCCAGCAGCGGTGGGGACAGCTCCTACGAGCAGTACTTC
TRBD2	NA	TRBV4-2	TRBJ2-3	CASSQPSVGLATDTQYF	TGTGCCAGCAGCCAACCTTCTGTGGGACTAGCGACCGATACGCAGTATTTT